This T cell receptor beta chain was retrieved from a study of T cell clonality in common variable immunodeficiency. This clone was recorded at least ten times. Sequencing input was equivalent genomic DNA from CVID and controls. Generated by immunoSEQ multiplex PCR, the TCRdb table keeps only in-frame clones and is missing some. This repertoire holds around 47,000 clones, and none appear only once. Caucasian heritage predominated among both patients and controls. The receptor was isolated from a person aged 18 to 70 in good health. The source material was peripheral blood mononuclear cells.

The CDR3 sequence: CASSQTGSNYGYTF. The covered CDR3 bases are TGCGCCAGCAGCCAAACAGGGTCTAACTATGGC. This chain links TRBV4-1 with TRBJ1-2, with D perhaps TRBD1 (6 bases). The read ends 3 residues before the CDR3 terminus; that terminus is restored from the germline J gene. CDR1 is MGHRA, CDR2 YSYEKL, per germline. V was shortened by 2 bases and J by 0 bases, with 7 bases between the two germline ends. The CDR3 totals 14 residues.